The next 21 T cell receptor beta chains were all read from a single sample in a study of blood T cell repertoires in COVID-19. The data were produced by immunoSEQ multiplex PCR, yet TCRdb's version contains in-frame clones alone and is incomplete. This sample has 55,000 or so clones, with about 80% found just once. What was sequenced was peripheral blood. These receptors all come from a man aged 30 to 45 with COVID-19, enrolled during active disease.

This sequence joins TRBV6-5 and TRBJ1-6, with D possibly TRBD1 on 5 matching bases. The CDR3 consists of 15 residues. Germline V gene sequence: CDR1 MNHEY, CDR2 SVGAGI. The ends were cut back, 4 bases at V and 6 bases at J, with 13 bases in the middle. The CDR3 spells CASSSSGGGNSPLHF. CDR3 nucleotides: TGTGCCAGCAGTTCGAGCGGGGGGGGTAATTCACCCCTCCACTTT.

The chain recombines TRBV5-1 with TRBJ2-4; no firm D call. CDR3 length: 14 residues. Trimming cost V 0 bases and J 6 bases, with 10 bases left between them. Germline lookup yields CDR1 SGHRS and CDR2 YFSETQ. CDR3 nucleotide sequence: TGCGCCAGCAGCTTGGCCGAAGGCGGAAACATTCAGTACTTC. It codes for CASSLAEGGNIQYF. The whole variable domain, filled in from reference TRBV5-1 and TRBJ2-4, reads KAGVTQTPRYLIKTRGQQVTLSCSPISGHRSVSWYQQTPGQGLQFLFEYFSETQRNKGNFPGRFSGRQFSNSRSEMNVSTLELGDSALYLCASSLAEGGNIQYFGAGTRLSVL.

This clone was recorded once. This sequence joins TRBV29-1 and TRBJ2-1; the match to TRBD2 covers 7 bases. The CDR3 sequence is 14 residues long. After removal of 2 bases from V and 0 bases from J, the junction contained 1 base not matched to a gene. Germline CDR1 reads SQVTM; CDR2 reads ANQGSEA. This CDR3 is CSVEREVSYNEQFF. In DNA, the CDR3 is TGCAGCGTTGAACGGGAGGTCTCCTACAATGAGCAGTTCTTC.

This clone was observed a few times. This rearrangement joins TRBV7-2 to TRBJ2-7; D possibly corresponds to TRBD2 (7 bases). Germline CDR1 is SGHTA and CDR2 is FQGNSA. V lost 0 bases and J 6 bases, leaving 15 bases between the germline ends. The CDR3 spans 15 residues. The DNA of the CDR3 is TGTGCCAGCAGCTTAGCAGGGGGGGTCCCCGGCGAGCAGTACTTC. It codes for CASSLAGGVPGEQYF.

The genes are TRBV3-1 (or the pseudogene TRBV3-2) and TRBJ1-1; the D is unclear. The CDR3 totals 13 residues. In germline, CDR1 is LGHDT, CDR2 YNNKEL (reference sequence). Trimming took 1 base from V and 1 from J, leaving 4 bases between them. This CDR3 is CASSQVRNTEAFF. CDR3 DNA: TGTGCCAGCAGCCAAGTCAGGAACACTGAAGCTTTCTTT.

This chain connects TRBV30 to TRBJ2-6; maybe TRBD2 (6 bases). Looked up from germline, CDR1 is GTSNPN and CDR2 is SVGIG (reference sequence). This CDR3 has 14 residues. Trimming cost V 5 bases and J 4 bases, with 12 bases left between them. CDR3 in amino acids: CAWVGGRGANVLTF. The CDR3 DNA is TGTGCCTGGGTGGGAGGCCGGGGGGCCAACGTCCTGACTTTC. Looking up the rest from reference TRBV30 and TRBJ2-6 gives the full variable domain: SQTIHQWPATLVQPVGSPLSLECTVEGTSNPNLYWYRQAAGRGLQLLFYSVGIGQISSEVPQNLSASRPQDRQFILSSKKLLLSDSGFYLCAWVGGRGANVLTFGAGSRLTVL.

The V gene is TRBV7-9, the J gene TRBJ2-7; 8 bases line up with TRBD2. CDR1 and CDR2 (germline): SEHNR, FQNEAQ (reference sequence). V shed 5 bases, J shed 4 bases, and the junction held 7 bases outside the gene matches. This CDR3 has 14 amino acids. The CDR3: CASSTSGTRYEQYF. CDR3 nucleotides: TGTGCCAGCAGCACGTCGGGGACTAGGTACGAGCAGTACTTC.

This chain uses TRBV5-1 with TRBJ2-1; 8 positions agree with TRBD1. Trimming removed 5 bases from V and 5 bases from J; junction bases left unmatched: 3. Germline loops: CDR1 SGHRS, CDR2 YFSETQ. The CDR3 totals 13 residues. In DNA, the CDR3 is TGCGCCAGCAGACAGGGGGTTGACAATGAGCAGTTCTTC. Its protein product is CASRQGVDNEQFF.

This clone has more than one count but fewer than ten. This chain uses TRBV5-6 with TRBJ1-1, with 8 positions matching TRBD1. CDR3 size: 13 residues. Trimming at V came to 3 bases and at J to 7 bases, leaving 5 bases not matched to a gene. Germline CDR1 reads SGHDT; CDR2 reads YYEEEE. CDR3 coding DNA: TGTGCCAGCAGCTATTCAACAGGGGGTGAAGCTTTCTTT. Its translation: CASSYSTGGEAFF.

The chain couples TRBV7-9 to TRBJ2-2, with a weak D call TRBD2 (6 bases). CDR1 and CDR2 (germline): SEHNR, FQNEAQ (reference sequence). V lost 8 bases and J lost 3, with 19 bases in between. The CDR3 extends over 16 amino acids. In nucleotides, the CDR3 is TGTGCCAGCTCAAGTGGCGGGAAATGGGACACCGGGGAGCTGTTTTTT. Its translation is CASSSGGKWDTGELFF.

V gene TRBV23-1 combines with J gene TRBJ2-5; 8 bases align to TRBD1. TRBV23-1 is sorted into the ORF group, with uncertain function. After removal of 3 bases from V and 4 bases from J, the junction contained 16 bases not matched to a gene. This CDR3 comprises 18 residues. The CDR3: CASSHCQTGDFARETQYF. The CDR3 nucleotides are TGCGCCAGCAGTCACTGTCAGACAGGGGACTTCGCGCGAGAGACCCAGTACTTC.

J is TRBJ1-1 and V is TRBV28; D is unclear. The CDR3 sequence is 17 residues long. The germline V and J ends were trimmed by 3 bases and 0 bases, with 17 bases remaining between them. The germline V gene encodes CDR1 MDHEN and CDR2 SYDVKM. The CDR3 protein is CASSLVKLPSMNTEAFF. The DNA of the CDR3 is TGTGCCAGCAGTTTGGTTAAGCTACCATCGATGAACACTGAAGCTTTCTTT.

V gene TRBV7-2 combines with J gene TRBJ1-6, with 9 bases matching TRBD1. After removal of 5 bases from V and 8 bases from J, the junction contained 4 bases not matched to a gene. Germline V lookup: CDR1 SGHTA, CDR2 FQGNSA. The CDR3 contains 14 residues. As DNA, the CDR3 is TGTGCCAGCAGCACCGGGACAGGGTATTCACCCCTCCACTTT. Its translation is CASSTGTGYSPLHF. Combining the CDR3 with reference TRBV7-2 and TRBJ1-6 gives the whole variable domain GAGVSQSPSNKVTEKGKDVELRCDPISGHTALYWYRQSLGQGLEFLIYFQGNSAPDKSGLPSDRFSAERTGGSVSTLTIQRTQQEDSAVYLCASSTGTGYSPLHFGNGTRLTVT.

The gene calls are TRBV4-1 and TRBJ2-1; tentative D call: TRBD1 (5 bases). This CDR3 spans 14 amino acids. With 2 bases removed from V and 2 bases from J, the gap between germline ends came to 7 bases. Germline CDR1 reads MGHRA; CDR2 reads YSYEKL. CDR3 bases: TGCGCCAGCAGCCAACCAGGGACCTACAATGAGCAGTTCTTC. Translation gives CASSQPGTYNEQFF.

The chain is built from TRBV5-6 and TRBJ1-3; 10 positions agree with TRBD1. CDR3 length: 16 residues. The germline gives CDR1 SGHDT, CDR2 YYEEEE. The V and J ends lost 4 bases and 2 bases, in that order; junction bases with no gene match: 6. The CDR3: CASSTGTGVAGNTIYF. The CDR3 DNA reads TGTGCCAGCAGCACTGGGACAGGGGTCGCTGGAAACACCATATATTTT.

The chain recombines TRBV27 with TRBJ2-7; 7 bases agree with TRBD1. The CDR3 contains 13 residues. With V trimmed by 10 bases and J by 1 base, 7 bases remained unmatched. The germline CDR1 and CDR2 sequences are MNHEY and SMNVEV (reference sequence). The CDR3 DNA sequence: TGTGCCACCCGAAGGACAGGATCCTACGAGCAGTACTTC. Its protein product is CATRRTGSYEQYF.

This chain connects TRBV13 to TRBJ2-1; TRBD1 might be the D (5 bases). Germline CDR1 PRHDT, CDR2 FYEKMQ (reference sequence). V shed 5 bases and J shed 2 bases, with 16 bases lying between them. The CDR3 has 16 amino acids. For the CDR3, the DNA is TGTGCCAGCAGCGTTTCAACAGGACACCCCTACAATGAGCAGTTCTTC. Translated: CASSVSTGHPYNEQFF.

This chain connects TRBV10-3 to TRBJ2-7, with D tentatively TRBD1 (7 bases). Germline CDR1 ENHRY, CDR2 SYGVKD. This CDR3 comprises 13 residues. V gave up 7 bases and J gave up 6 bases, with 16 bases separating them. CDR3 in DNA: TGTGCCATCACGGAGGGGGCGCTTATCGAGCAGTACTTC. Its protein is CAITEGALIEQYF.

This clone showed up just once. The chain links TRBV7-2 to TRBJ2-5; D gene ambiguous. The CDR3 is made up of 12 amino acids. CDR1 SGHTA and CDR2 FQGNSA come from the germline V gene. Trimming stripped 2 bases from V and 3 bases from J, with 4 bases between. The CDR3 sequence: CASSLQEETQYF. DNA for the CDR3: TGTGCCAGCAGCTTACAGGAAGAGACCCAGTACTTC.

V usage is TRBV28 and J usage is TRBJ2-5; 11 nucleotides align to TRBD2. There are 17 residues in the CDR3. The J segment lost 4 bases and the V segment lost 1 base, leaving 8 bases of the junction unmatched. Germline V gives CDR1 MDHEN, CDR2 SYDVKM. The CDR3 DNA reads as TGTGCCAGCAGTTTATCCTCTAGCGGGAGGAAGGGAGAGACCCAGTACTTC. This gives the protein CASSLSSSGRKGETQYF.

This rearrangement joins TRBV27 to TRBJ2-7, with 7 bases fitting TRBD1. Losses at the gene ends were 2 bases for V and 4 bases for J; bases not matched to a gene: 8. The germline V gene encodes CDR1 MNHEY and CDR2 SMNVEV (reference sequence). The CDR3 is 15 amino acids. CDR3 nucleotide sequence: TGTGCCAGCAGTTTAGAACAGGGGCTAGCATACGAGCAGTACTTC. This sequence encodes CASSLEQGLAYEQYF.